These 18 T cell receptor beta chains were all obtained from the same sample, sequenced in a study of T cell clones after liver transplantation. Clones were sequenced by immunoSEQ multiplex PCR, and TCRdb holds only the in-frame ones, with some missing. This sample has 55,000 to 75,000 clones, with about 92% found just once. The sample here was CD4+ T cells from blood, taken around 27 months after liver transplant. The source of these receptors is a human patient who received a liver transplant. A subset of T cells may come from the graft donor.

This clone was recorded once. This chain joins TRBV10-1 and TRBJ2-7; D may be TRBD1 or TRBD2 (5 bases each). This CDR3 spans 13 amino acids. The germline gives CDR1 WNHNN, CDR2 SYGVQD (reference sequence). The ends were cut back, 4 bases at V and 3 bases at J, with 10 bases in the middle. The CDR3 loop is CASSAGPSYEQYF. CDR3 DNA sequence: TGCGCCAGCAGTGCGGGACCAAGCTACGAGCAGTACTTC.

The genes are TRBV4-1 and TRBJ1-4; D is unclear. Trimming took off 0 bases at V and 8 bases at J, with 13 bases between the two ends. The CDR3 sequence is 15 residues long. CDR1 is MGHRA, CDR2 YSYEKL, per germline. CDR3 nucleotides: TGCGCCAGCAGCCAAGAAAGGGTGAGGAGGGAAAAACTGTTTTTT. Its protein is CASSQERVRREKLFF.

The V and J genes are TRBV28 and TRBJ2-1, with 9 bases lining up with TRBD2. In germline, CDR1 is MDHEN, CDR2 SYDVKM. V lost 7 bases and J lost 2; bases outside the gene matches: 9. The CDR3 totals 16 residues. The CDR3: CASTDVAGAPYNEQFF. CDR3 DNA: TGTGCCAGCACGGACGTAGCGGGAGCGCCCTACAATGAGCAGTTCTTC. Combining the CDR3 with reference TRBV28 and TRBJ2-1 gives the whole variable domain DVKVTQSSRYLVKRTGEKVFLECVQDMDHENMFWYRQDPGLGLRLIYFSYDVKMKEKGDIPEGYSVSREKKERFSLILESASTNQTSMYLCASTDVAGAPYNEQFFGPGTRLTVL.

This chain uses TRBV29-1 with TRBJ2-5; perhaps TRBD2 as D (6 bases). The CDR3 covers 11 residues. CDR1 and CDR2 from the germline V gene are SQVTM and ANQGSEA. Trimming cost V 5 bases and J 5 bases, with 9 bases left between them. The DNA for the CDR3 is TGCAGCGTTTCAGGAGGGGAGACCCAGTACTTC. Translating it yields CSVSGGETQYF.

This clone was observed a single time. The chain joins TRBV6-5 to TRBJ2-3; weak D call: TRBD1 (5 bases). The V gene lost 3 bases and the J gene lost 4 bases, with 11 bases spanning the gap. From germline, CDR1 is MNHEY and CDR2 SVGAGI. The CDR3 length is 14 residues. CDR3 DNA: TGTGCCAGCAGTTATGGGCAGGGTCCAGATACGCAGTATTTT. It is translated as CASSYGQGPDTQYF.

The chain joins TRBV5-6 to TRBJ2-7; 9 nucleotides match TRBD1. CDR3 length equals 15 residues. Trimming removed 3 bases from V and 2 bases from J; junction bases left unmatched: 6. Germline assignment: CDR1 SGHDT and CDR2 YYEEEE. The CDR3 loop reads CASSSRDRATYEQYF. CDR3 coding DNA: TGTGCCAGCAGCTCCCGGGACAGGGCTACCTACGAGCAGTACTTC.

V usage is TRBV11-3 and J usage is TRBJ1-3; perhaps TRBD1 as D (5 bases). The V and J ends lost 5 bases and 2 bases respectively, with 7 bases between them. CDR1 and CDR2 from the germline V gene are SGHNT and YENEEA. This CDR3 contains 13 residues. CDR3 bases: TGTGCCAGCAGCCGGGGCCCTGGAAACACCATATATTTT. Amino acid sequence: CASSRGPGNTIYF.

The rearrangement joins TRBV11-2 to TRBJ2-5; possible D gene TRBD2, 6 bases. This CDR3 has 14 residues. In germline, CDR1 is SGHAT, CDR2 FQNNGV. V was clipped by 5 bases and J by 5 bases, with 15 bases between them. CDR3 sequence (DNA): TGTGCCAGCAGCCAGAGACTAGGTGGGGAGACCCAGTACTTC. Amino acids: CASSQRLGGETQYF.

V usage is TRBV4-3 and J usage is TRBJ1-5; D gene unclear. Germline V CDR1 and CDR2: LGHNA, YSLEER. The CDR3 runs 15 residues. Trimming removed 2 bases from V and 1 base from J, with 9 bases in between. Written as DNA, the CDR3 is TGCGCCAGCAGCCAAATAGTGGCCAGCAATCAGCCCCAGCATTTT. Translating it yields CASSQIVASNQPQHF.

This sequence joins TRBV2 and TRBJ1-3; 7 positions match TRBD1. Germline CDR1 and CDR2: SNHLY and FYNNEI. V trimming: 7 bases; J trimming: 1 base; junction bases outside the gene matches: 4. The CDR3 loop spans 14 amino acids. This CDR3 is CASNQDRSGNTIYF. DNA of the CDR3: TGTGCCAGCAACCAGGACAGGTCTGGAAACACCATATATTTT.

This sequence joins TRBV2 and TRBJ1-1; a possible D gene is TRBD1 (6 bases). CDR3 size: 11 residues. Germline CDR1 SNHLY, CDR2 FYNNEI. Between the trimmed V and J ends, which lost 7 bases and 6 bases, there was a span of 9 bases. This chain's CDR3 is CASTGVAEAFF. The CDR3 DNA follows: TGTGCCAGCACAGGGGTTGCTGAAGCTTTCTTT. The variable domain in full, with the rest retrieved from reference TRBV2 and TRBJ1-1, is EPEVTQTPSHQVTQMGQEVILRCVPISNHLYFYWYRQILGQKVEFLVSFYNNEISEKSEIFDDQFSVERPDGSNFTLKIRSTKLEDSAMYFCASTGVAEAFFGQGTRLTVV.

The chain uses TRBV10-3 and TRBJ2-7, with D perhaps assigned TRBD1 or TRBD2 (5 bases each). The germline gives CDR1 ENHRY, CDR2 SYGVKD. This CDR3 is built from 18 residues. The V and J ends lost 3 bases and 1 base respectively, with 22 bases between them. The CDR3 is CAISDTGPRRAGSYEQYF. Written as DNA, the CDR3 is TGTGCCATCAGTGACACTGGTCCCCGCAGGGCGGGTTCCTACGAGCAGTACTTC.

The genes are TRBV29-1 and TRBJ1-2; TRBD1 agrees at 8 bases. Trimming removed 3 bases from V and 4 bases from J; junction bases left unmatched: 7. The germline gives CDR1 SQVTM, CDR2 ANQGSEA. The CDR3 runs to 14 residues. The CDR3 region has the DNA TGCAGCGTTGAGGAACCGGGACAGGTCTATGGCTACACCTTC. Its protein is CSVEEPGQVYGYTF.

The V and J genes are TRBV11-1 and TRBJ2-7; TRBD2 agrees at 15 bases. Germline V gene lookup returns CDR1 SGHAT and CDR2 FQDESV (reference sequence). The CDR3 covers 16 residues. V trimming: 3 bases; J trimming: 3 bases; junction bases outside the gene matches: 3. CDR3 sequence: CASSFGTSGRIYEQYF. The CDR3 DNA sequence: TGTGCCAGCAGCTTCGGGACTAGCGGGAGGATCTACGAGCAGTACTTC. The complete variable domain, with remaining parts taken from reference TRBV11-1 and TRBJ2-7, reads EAEVAQSPRYKITEKSQAVAFWCDPISGHATLYWYRQILGQGPELLVQFQDESVVDDSQLPKDRFSAERLKGVDSTLKIQPAELGDSAMYLCASSFGTSGRIYEQYFGPGTRLTVT.

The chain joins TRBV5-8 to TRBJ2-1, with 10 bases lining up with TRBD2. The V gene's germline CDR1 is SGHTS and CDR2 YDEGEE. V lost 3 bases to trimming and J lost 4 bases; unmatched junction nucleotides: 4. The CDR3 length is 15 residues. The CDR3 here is CASSSGTSVYNEQFF. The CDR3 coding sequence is TGTGCCAGCAGCTCGGGGACTAGCGTGTACAATGAGCAGTTCTTC.

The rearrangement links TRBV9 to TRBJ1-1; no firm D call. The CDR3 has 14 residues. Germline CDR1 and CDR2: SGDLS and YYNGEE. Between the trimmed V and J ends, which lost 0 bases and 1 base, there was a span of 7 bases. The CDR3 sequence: CASSVVAGNTEAFF. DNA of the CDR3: TGTGCCAGCAGCGTAGTGGCGGGGAACACTGAAGCTTTCTTT.

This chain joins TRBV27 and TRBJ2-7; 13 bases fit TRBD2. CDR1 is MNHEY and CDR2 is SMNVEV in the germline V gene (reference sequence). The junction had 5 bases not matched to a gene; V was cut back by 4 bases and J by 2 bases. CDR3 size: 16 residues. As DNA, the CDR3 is TGTGCCAGCAGTTCGGGACTAGCGGGAAACGCCTACGAGCAGTACTTC. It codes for CASSSGLAGNAYEQYF.

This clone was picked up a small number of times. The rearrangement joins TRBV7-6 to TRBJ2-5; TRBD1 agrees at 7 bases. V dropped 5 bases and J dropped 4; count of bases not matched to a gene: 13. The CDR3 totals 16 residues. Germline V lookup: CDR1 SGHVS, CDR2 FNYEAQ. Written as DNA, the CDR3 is TGTGCCAGCAGCGACGTTTCGACAGGGATGGGAGAGACCCAGTACTTC. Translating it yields CASSDVSTGMGETQYF.